This is a list of T cell receptor beta chains from one sample in a study of blood T cell repertoires in COVID-19. The protocol was immunoSEQ multiplex PCR, while the TCRdb copy is restricted to in-frame clones and leaves out a portion. The sample lists about 14,000 clones, more than 70% occurring once. Specimen: peripheral blood. Receptors were obtained from a man between 70 and 80 years old with acute or convalescent COVID-19. CDR3s include the opening cysteine and the closing phenylalanine or tryptophan. A D gene is named only where the DNA matches it firmly. Clone sizes are given selectively: once, few, many, or a class where the clone is expanded.

. TRBJ2-3 . TRBV10-3 CAISPVAQTSTDTQYF TGTGCCATCTCCCCAGTCGCTCAGACTAGCACAGATACGCAGTATTTT
. TRBJ2-7 TRBD2 TRBV11-2 CASSKTGGGLSSYEQYF TGTGCCAGCAGCAAAACCGGCGGGGGGCTTAGCTCCTACGAGCAGTACTTC
. TRBJ2-3 . TRBV6-6 CASPGTFQDTQYF TGTGCCAGCCCCGGGACATTCCAAGATACGCAGTATTTT
. TRBJ1-6 . TRBV28 CASSPRAGNQSPLHF TGTGCCAGCAGCCCTAGGGCAGGGAATCAATCACCCCTCCACTTT
once TRBJ2-2 TRBD1 TRBV5-1 CATRSPGQTNTGELFF TGCGCCACCAGGAGCCCGGGACAGACGAACACCGGGGAGCTGTTTTTT
few TRBJ2-5 . TRBV11-2 CASRPLGSVETQYF TGTGCCAGCAGACCCCTAGGAAGTGTAGAGACCCAGTACTTC
. TRBJ2-4 . TRBV27 CASSFSGKNIQYF TGTGCCAGCAGTTTTAGCGGAAAAAACATTCAGTACTTC
. TRBJ1-3 . TRBV28 CASSLYPADSSGNTIYF TGTGCCAGCAGTTTATACCCCGCCGACAGCTCTGGAAACACCATATATTTT
once TRBJ2-5 TRBD1 TRBV7-2 CASSPGGQQETQYF TGTGCCAGCAGCCCAGGGGGCCAGCAAGAGACCCAGTACTTC
. TRBJ2-7 TRBD1 TRBV5-1 CASSLARDRGHEQYF TGCGCCAGCAGCTTGGCCCGGGACAGGGGTCACGAGCAGTACTTC
. TRBJ1-1 . TRBV13 CASSLRWREAFF TGTGCCAGCAGCTTAAGGTGGAGGGAAGCTTTCTTT
few TRBJ1-2 . TRBV7-9 CASSLSYIEDNYGYTF TGTGCCAGCAGCTTAAGTTATATTGAGGATAACTATGGCTACACCTTC
few TRBJ1-6 . TRBV5-1 CASSLSVSNSPLHF TGCGCCAGCAGCTTGTCGGTTAGTAATTCACCCCTCCACTTT
. TRBJ2-5 TRBD2 TRBV5-5 CASSLTSARQETQYF TGTGCCAGCAGCCTGACTAGCGCGAGGCAAGAGACCCAGTACTTC
. TRBJ2-1 TRBD2 TRBV7-2 CASSLTAGGYNEQFF TGTGCCAGCAGCTTAACAGCGGGGGGGTACAATGAGCAGTTCTTC
. TRBJ2-5 . TRBV12-3/TRBV12-4 CASSSSYQETQYF TGTGCCAGCAGTTCCTCGTACCAAGAGACCCAGTACTTC
. TRBJ2-3 TRBD2 TRBV2 CASSEGGLVFADTQYF TGTGCCAGCAGTGAAGGGGGACTAGTGTTTGCAGATACGCAGTATTTT
. TRBJ2-3 TRBD2 TRBV5-4 CASSDTQLAGGGTQYF TGTGCCAGCAGCGACACCCAACTAGCGGGAGGCGGTACGCAGTATTTT
medium-sized TRBJ2-2 . TRBV7-7 CANTRAQGRNTGELFF TGTGCCAACACCCGGGCGCAGGGGCGGAACACCGGGGAGCTGTTTTTT
. TRBJ1-1 . TRBV4-3 CASSQEGGNTEAFF TGCGCCAGCAGCCAAGAGGGGGGGAACACTGAAGCTTTCTTT
. TRBJ2-5 . TRBV30 CAWSVVRQETQYF TGTGCCTGGAGTGTAGTGAGACAAGAGACCCAGTACTTC
. TRBJ2-1 TRBD2 TRBV9 CASSDGLGGGSYNEQFF TGTGCCAGCAGCGACGGCTTAGGCGGGGGGTCCTACAATGAGCAGTTCTTC
. TRBJ2-3 . TRBV6-6 CASSLNSRPIADTQYF TGTGCCAGCAGTTTGAACAGCAGGCCGATCGCAGATACGCAGTATTTT
. TRBJ2-5 TRBD2 TRBV6-6 CASSSSGSVGKETQYF TGTGCCAGCAGTTCTAGCGGGAGTGTCGGGAAAGAGACCCAGTACTTC
few TRBJ2-5 TRBD2 TRBV19 CASSSTSGSLETQYF TGTGCCAGTAGTTCGACTAGCGGGAGTTTGGAGACCCAGTACTTC
. TRBJ2-7 . TRBV6-1 CASSEGAFLSYEQYF TGTGCCAGCAGTGAGGGCGCCTTCTTGTCCTACGAGCAGTACTTC
. TRBJ1-1 . TRBV23-1 CASSQRLTRMNTEAFF TGCGCCAGCAGTCAGCGATTGACACGTATGAACACTGAAGCTTTCTTT
. TRBJ2-3 . TRBV13 CASSLVGSSRTDTQYF TGTGCCAGCAGCTTAGTGGGGTCTAGCCGTACAGATACGCAGTATTTT
. TRBJ1-2 TRBD1 TRBV9 CASSAGQGVDGYTF TGTGCCAGCAGCGCTGGACAGGGGGTTGATGGCTACACCTTC
medium-sized TRBJ1-5 TRBD1 TRBV6-2/TRBV6-3 CASGYRGQPQHF TGTGCCAGCGGTTACAGGGGACAGCCCCAGCATTTT
few TRBJ1-2 . TRBV11-2 CASSQTNKNYGYTF TGTGCCAGCAGCCAAACCAACAAGAACTATGGCTACACCTTC
once TRBJ2-7 . TRBV9 CASSVGRGWDEQYF TGTGCCAGCAGCGTAGGTAGGGGATGGGACGAGCAGTACTTC
. TRBJ1-5 . TRBV19 CASSIDRGQPQHF TGTGCCAGTAGTATAGATCGGGGACAGCCCCAGCATTTT
. TRBJ2-7 TRBD2 TRBV12-3/TRBV12-4 CASSWGGYEQYF TGTGCCAGCAGTTGGGGGGGATACGAGCAGTACTTC
. TRBJ2-2 . TRBV5-1 CASNVLTGELFF TGCGCCAGCAATGTTCTTACCGGGGAGCTGTTTTTT
once TRBJ1-5 . TRBV18 CASSPSPPGQNPQHF TGTGCCAGCTCACCATCCCCCCCCGGACAGAACCCCCAGCATTTT
. TRBJ2-7 . TRBV7-8 CASSSSAVGGGYEQYF TGTGCCAGCAGCAGCTCGGCCGTAGGGGGTGGCTACGAGCAGTACTTC
. TRBJ2-7 . TRBV30 CAWSTGTFMHEQYF TGTGCCTGGAGTACCGGGACATTTATGCACGAGCAGTACTTC
once TRBJ1-2 TRBD1 TRBV12-5 CASGRDRQGNYGYTF TGTGCTAGTGGCCGCGACAGACAGGGAAACTATGGCTACACCTTC
once TRBJ2-7 . TRBV2 CASSGRLTSYEQYF TGTGCCAGCAGTGGGAGACTCACCTCCTACGAGCAGTACTTC
few TRBJ1-4 TRBD1 TRBV4-3 CASSLGTGGTANEKLFF TGCGCCAGCAGCCTCGGGACAGGGGGGACGGCTAATGAAAAACTGTTTTTT
once TRBJ2-1 . TRBV28 CASSLFDEQFF TGTGCCAGCAGTTTATTCGATGAGCAGTTCTTC
. TRBJ2-7 TRBD1 TRBV27 CASRYRGGEQYF TGTGCCAGCAGATACAGGGGCGGCGAGCAGTACTTC
. TRBJ2-6 . TRBV7-2 CASSSLGTGANVLTF TGTGCCAGCAGCTCCCTTGGCACTGGGGCCAACGTCCTGACTTTC